The 16 T cell receptor beta chains presented below share a single source sample, sequenced in a study of T cell changes during pregnancy in multiple sclerosis (dated by TCRdb to the late 2010s). The method was the immunoSEQ multiplex PCR assay. Entries here come from immuneACCESS through TCRdb and include only in-frame sequences with V and J called. Some clones fail to appear in such tables; in the studies checked, an unresolved V gene covers under half of the shortfall, and the cause of the remainder is unknown. The sample includes around 100,000 clones, with about 92% observed a single time. The ten top clones hold less than 2% of the sample. Here the sequenced sample was peripheral blood, taken after pregnancy. The origin of the receptors is a female donor with multiple sclerosis, enrolled in a pregnancy study.

The J gene is TRBJ1-5, the V gene TRBV7-3, with D possibly matching TRBD1 (5 bases). In germline, CDR1 is SGHTA, CDR2 FQGTGA. V dropped 2 bases and J dropped 8 bases, with 13 bases sitting between them. This CDR3 comprises 14 residues. The CDR3 reads CASSLGQGPKPQHF. CDR3 nucleotide sequence: TGTGCCAGCAGCTTAGGGCAGGGCCCAAAGCCCCAGCATTTT. Complete variable domain (other parts from reference TRBV7-3 and TRBJ1-5): GAGVSQTPSNKVTEKGKYVELRCDPISGHTALYWYRQSLGQGPEFLIYFQGTGAADDSGLPNDRFFAVRPEGSVSTLKIQRTERGDSAVYLCASSLGQGPKPQHFGDGTRLSIL.

The V gene is TRBV11-3, the J gene TRBJ2-1; 10 bases are shared with TRBD2. The germline V gene has CDR1 SGHNT and CDR2 YENEEA. The CDR3 length is 17 residues. The ends lost 5 bases at V and 2 bases at J; junction bases unmatched: 9. Here the CDR3 DNA reads TGTGCCAGCAGCCACTCCCTAGCGGGAGTACCCTACAATGAGCAGTTCTTC. Translated, it gives CASSHSLAGVPYNEQFF.

J is TRBJ2-7 and V is TRBV6-5; 9 nucleotides match TRBD1. The CDR3 spans 15 residues. From germline, CDR1 is MNHEY and CDR2 SVGAGI. The V gene end was trimmed by 0 bases and the J gene end by 3 bases; junction bases not matched to a gene: 3. CDR3 protein: CASSYSGTGFYEQYF. The CDR3 DNA sequence: TGTGCCAGCAGTTACTCCGGGACAGGGTTCTACGAGCAGTACTTC.

The DNA of the CDR3 is TGTGCCAGCAGTATCATGGGGGGGACAGGAGATACGCAGTATTTT. This codes for CASSIMGGTGDTQYF. This rearrangement joins TRBV2 to TRBJ2-3, with a possible D match to TRBD1 (8 bases). The CDR3 has 15 residues. V dropped 5 bases and J dropped 5 bases, with 17 bases sitting between them. The germline V gene has CDR1 SNHLY and CDR2 FYNNEI.

This clone was seen more than once but under ten times. The rearrangement joins TRBV30 to TRBJ1-1; D might be TRBD1 (6 bases). CDR3 length: 12 residues. Germline CDR1 is GTSNPN and CDR2 is SVGIG (reference sequence). V lost 2 bases and J lost 6, with 10 bases in between. The CDR3 nucleotides are TGTGCCTGGAGTCAAGGGGGGGCTGAAGCTTTCTTT. Residues: CAWSQGGAEAFF. Looking up the rest from reference TRBV30 and TRBJ1-1 gives the full variable domain: SQTIHQWPATLVQPVGSPLSLECTVEGTSNPNLYWYRQAAGRGLQLLFYSVGIGQISSEVPQNLSASRPQDRQFILSSKKLLLSDSGFYLCAWSQGGAEAFFGQGTRLTVV.

The CDR3 is CASSRTSDNEQFF. The DNA of the CDR3 is TGCGCCAGCAGCCGTACTAGCGACAATGAGCAGTTCTTC. The chain is built from TRBV5-1 and TRBJ2-1; 7 positions agree with TRBD2. The CDR3 totals 13 residues. Germline CDR1 and CDR2: SGHRS and YFSETQ. Losses at the gene ends were 4 bases for V and 5 bases for J; bases not matched to a gene: 3.

The V call is TRBV28, the J call TRBJ2-5, with 13 bases lining up with TRBD2. V lost 2 bases to trimming and J lost 5 bases; unmatched junction nucleotides: 14. The CDR3 extends over 19 amino acids. Germline CDR1 MDHEN, CDR2 SYDVKM. The CDR3 loop is CASSLQGLAGLFRGETQYF. The CDR3 DNA sequence: TGTGCCAGCAGTTTACAGGGACTAGCGGGGTTATTCAGGGGGGAGACCCAGTACTTC.

The chain combines TRBV7-3 with TRBJ1-1; D is possibly TRBD1 (5 bases). V was cut by 3 bases and J by 2 bases, with 7 bases left in between. Germline V CDR1 and CDR2: SGHTA, FQGTGA. The CDR3 totals 13 residues. The CDR3 coding sequence is TGTGCCAGCAGCTTTCAGGGAAACACTGAAGCTTTCTTT. Protein product: CASSFQGNTEAFF.

V usage is TRBV2 and J usage is TRBJ2-5, with TRBD1 matching over 7 bases. The CDR3 has 14 amino acids. Germline V gives CDR1 SNHLY, CDR2 FYNNEI. Germline trimming cut 6 bases from V and 5 bases from J; bases unmatched to any gene: 9. The CDR3 DNA is TGTGCCAGCAGGCCTACAGGGGCCGGGGAGACCCAGTACTTC. This translates into CASRPTGAGETQYF.

The J gene is TRBJ1-6, the V gene TRBV6-5; 10 positions match TRBD1. The trim removed 7 bases at V and 7 bases at J, leaving 7 bases unmatched. Germline CDR1 is MNHEY and CDR2 is SVGAGI. This CDR3 is 15 amino acids long. CDR3 nucleotide sequence: TGTGCCAGCACCCAGCCGGGACAGGGGAATTCACCCCTCCACTTT. This sequence encodes CASTQPGQGNSPLHF.

This clone is a singleton in its sample. In DNA form, the CDR3 reads TGTGCCAGCAGAAGCGGCAATGAGCAGTTCTTC. Residues: CASRSGNEQFF. This chain joins TRBV6-5 and TRBJ2-1, with a weak D call TRBD2 (5 bases). This CDR3 comprises 11 residues. CDR1 and CDR2 (germline): MNHEY, SVGAGI. Between the trimmed V and J ends, which lost 6 bases and 6 bases, there was a span of 6 bases.

The chain has TRBV6-6 and TRBJ2-3, with a tentative D call TRBD1 (6 bases). The CDR3 is made up of 15 amino acids. Germline values: CDR1 MNHNY, CDR2 SVGAGI (reference sequence). Trimming removed 6 bases at V and 2 bases at J, with 15 bases between. The CDR3 DNA reads as TGTGCCAGCAGGTCCCAAGGACAGCTCACAGATACGCAGTATTTT. It codes for CASRSQGQLTDTQYF.

J is TRBJ2-5 and V is TRBV5-1, with D possibly being TRBD1 (6 bases). V lost 0 bases and J lost 6, with 15 bases in between. This CDR3 has 15 amino acids. Germline CDR1 reads SGHRS; CDR2 reads YFSETQ. CDR3: CASSLAPSGVKTQYF. CDR3 bases: TGCGCCAGCAGCTTGGCGCCGTCAGGGGTTAAGACCCAGTACTTC.

This rearrangement joins TRBV6-6 to TRBJ2-7; D perhaps matches TRBD2 (5 bases). V was clipped by 0 bases and J by 5 bases, with 5 bases between them. Germline V CDR1 and CDR2: MNHNY, SVGAGI (reference sequence). The CDR3 runs 12 residues. Written as DNA, the CDR3 is TGTGCCAGCAGTTACTCCGGGGACGAGCAGTACTTC. Translating gives CASSYSGDEQYF.

CDR3 sequence (DNA): TGTGCCAGCTCACCAGTTCGACTAGCGGGAGTCCATGAGCAGTTCTTC. It encodes CASSPVRLAGVHEQFF. The chain links TRBV18 to TRBJ2-1, with 12 bases that match TRBD2. V gave up 2 bases and J gave up 8 bases; unmatched junction bases: 7. The germline V gene has CDR1 KGHSH and CDR2 LQKENI. The CDR3 is made up of 16 amino acids.

This sequence joins TRBV7-8 and TRBJ2-7; TRBD1 matches 7 bases. CDR3 length: 15 residues. CDR1 and CDR2 (germline): SGHVS, FQNEAQ. The J segment lost 0 bases and the V segment lost 3 bases, leaving 5 bases of the junction unmatched. As DNA, the CDR3 is TGTGCCAGCAGCTTGTATAGGGGGCTCTCCTACGAGCAGTACTTC. Encoded protein: CASSLYRGLSYEQYF.